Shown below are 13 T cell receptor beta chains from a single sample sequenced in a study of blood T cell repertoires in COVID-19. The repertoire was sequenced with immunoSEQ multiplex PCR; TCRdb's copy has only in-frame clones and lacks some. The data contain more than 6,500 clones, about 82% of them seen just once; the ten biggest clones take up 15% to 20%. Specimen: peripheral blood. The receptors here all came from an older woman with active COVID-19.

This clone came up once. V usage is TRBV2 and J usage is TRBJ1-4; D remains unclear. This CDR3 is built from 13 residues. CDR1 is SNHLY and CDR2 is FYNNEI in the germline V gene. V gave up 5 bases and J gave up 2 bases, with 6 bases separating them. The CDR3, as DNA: TGTGCCAGCAGTTGGCAGACTAATGAAAAACTGTTTTTT. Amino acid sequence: CASSWQTNEKLFF.

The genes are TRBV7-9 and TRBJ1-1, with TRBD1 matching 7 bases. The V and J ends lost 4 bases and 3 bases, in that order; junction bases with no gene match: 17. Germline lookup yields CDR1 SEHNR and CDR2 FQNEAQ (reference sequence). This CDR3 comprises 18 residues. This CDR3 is CASSSTRPQTGSHTEAFF. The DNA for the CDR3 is TGTGCCAGCAGCTCCACACGGCCACAGACAGGGTCCCACACTGAAGCTTTCTTT.

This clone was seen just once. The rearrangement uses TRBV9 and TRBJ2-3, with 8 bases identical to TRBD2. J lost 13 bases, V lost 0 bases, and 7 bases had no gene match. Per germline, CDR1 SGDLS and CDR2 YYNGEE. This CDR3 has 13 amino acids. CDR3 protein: CASSVGLRGGEYF. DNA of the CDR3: TGTGCCAGCAGCGTAGGGCTCCGGGGGGGAGAGTATTTT.

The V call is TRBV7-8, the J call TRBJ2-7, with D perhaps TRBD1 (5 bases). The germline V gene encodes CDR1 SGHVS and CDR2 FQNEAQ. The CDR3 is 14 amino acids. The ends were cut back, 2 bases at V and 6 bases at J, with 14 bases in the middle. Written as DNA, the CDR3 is TGTGCCAGCAGCTTACAGGGCTATTTTCTCGAGCAGTACTTC. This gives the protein CASSLQGYFLEQYF.

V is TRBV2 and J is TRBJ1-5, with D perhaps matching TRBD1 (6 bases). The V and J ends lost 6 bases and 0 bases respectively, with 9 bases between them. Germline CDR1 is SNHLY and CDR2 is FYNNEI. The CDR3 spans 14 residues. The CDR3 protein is CASRSGASNQPQHF. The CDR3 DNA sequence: TGTGCCAGCAGGTCAGGGGCTAGCAATCAGCCCCAGCATTTT. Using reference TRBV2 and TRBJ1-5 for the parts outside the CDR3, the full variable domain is EPEVTQTPSHQVTQMGQEVILRCVPISNHLYFYWYRQILGQKVEFLVSFYNNEISEKSEIFDDQFSVERPDGSNFTLKIRSTKLEDSAMYFCASRSGASNQPQHFGDGTRLSIL.

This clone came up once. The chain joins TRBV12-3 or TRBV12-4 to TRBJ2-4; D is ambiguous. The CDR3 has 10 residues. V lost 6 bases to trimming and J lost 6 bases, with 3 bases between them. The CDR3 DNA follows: TGTGCCAGCAGCGGAAACATTCAGTACTTC. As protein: CASSGNIQYF.

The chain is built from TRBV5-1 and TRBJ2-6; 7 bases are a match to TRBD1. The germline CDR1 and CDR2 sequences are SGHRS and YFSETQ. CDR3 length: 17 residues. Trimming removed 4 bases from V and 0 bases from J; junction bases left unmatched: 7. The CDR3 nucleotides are TGCGCCAGCAGCCAGGGACAGCTATTCTCTGGGGCCAACGTCCTGACTTTC. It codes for CASSQGQLFSGANVLTF.

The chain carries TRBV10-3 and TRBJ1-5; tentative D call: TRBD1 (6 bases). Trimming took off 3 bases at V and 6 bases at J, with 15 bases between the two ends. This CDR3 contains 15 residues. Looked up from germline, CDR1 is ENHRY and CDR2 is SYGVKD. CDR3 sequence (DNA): TGTGCCATCAGTGAAAAAACAGGGATGGGTCAGCCCCAGCATTTT. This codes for CAISEKTGMGQPQHF.

The CDR3, as DNA: TGCGCCAGCAGCCACACCAGGGGGCGCGGGGATACGCAGTATTTT. Protein sequence: CASSHTRGRGDTQYF. The chain recombines TRBV4-3 with TRBJ2-3; TRBD1 agrees at 8 bases. CDR3 size: 15 residues. Germline lookup yields CDR1 LGHNA and CDR2 YSLEER. V lost 3 bases and J lost 6; bases outside the gene matches: 8.

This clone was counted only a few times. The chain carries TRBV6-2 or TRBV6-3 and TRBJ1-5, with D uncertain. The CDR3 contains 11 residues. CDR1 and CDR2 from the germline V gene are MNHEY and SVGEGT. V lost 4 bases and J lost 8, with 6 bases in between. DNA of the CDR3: TGTGCCAGCAGTTTCCCAGAGCCCCAGCATTTT. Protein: CASSFPEPQHF.

The CDR3 region has the DNA TGTGCCTGGAGTTTCGGGTTCCCCACTGAAGCTTTCTTT. This gives the protein CAWSFGFPTEAFF. V and J are TRBV30 and TRBJ1-1; unclear D gene. The CDR3 is 13 residues long. Germline CDR1 is GTSNPN and CDR2 is SVGIG (reference sequence). The V gene lost 2 bases and the J gene lost 4 bases, with 11 bases spanning the gap.

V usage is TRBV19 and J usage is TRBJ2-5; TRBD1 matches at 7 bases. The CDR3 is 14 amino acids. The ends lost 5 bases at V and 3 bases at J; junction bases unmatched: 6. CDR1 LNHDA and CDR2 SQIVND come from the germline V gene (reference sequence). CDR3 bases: TGTGCCAGTAGTGGGAGAACAGGGGAAGAGACCCAGTACTTC. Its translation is CASSGRTGEETQYF.

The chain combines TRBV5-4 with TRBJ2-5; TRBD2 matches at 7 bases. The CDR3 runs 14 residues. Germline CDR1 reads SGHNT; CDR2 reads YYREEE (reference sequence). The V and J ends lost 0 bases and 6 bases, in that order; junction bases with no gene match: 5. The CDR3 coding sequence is TGTGCCAGCAGCTTGGGACTAGCTTGGCAGACCCAGTACTTC. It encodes CASSLGLAWQTQYF.